This T cell receptor (beta chain) comes out of a study of blood T cells in healthy people across ages. V was clipped by 3 bases and J by 5 bases; unmatched bases: 8. The CDR3 is made up of 16 amino acids. Germline V gene lookup returns CDR1 SGHTA and CDR2 FQGNSA. Every participating donor contributed roughly 10 milliliters of peripheral blood through a draw. This clonotype turned up a few times. Its antigen remains unknown. Study-wide results and caveats: Significant beta diversity loss was already apparent by age approximately 37, declining roughly linearly.

Sample-barcoded 5' priming and a J-beta primer mix drove a second PCR of about 6 to 12 cycles. Every single cDNA molecule received a tag from a template-switch adaptor with 12 random nucleotides. MiXCR, applied by TCRdb to the 5' RACE reads, yields one record per CDR3 protein. The sample contains approximately 800,000 distinct CDR3 sequences, about half of which appear only once. This TCR was sampled from a man aged 80 or over in good health. The rearrangement joins TRBV7-2 to TRBJ2-3; TRBD2 matches 10 bases. The sample comprised blood. The CDR3 bases are TGTGCCAGCAGCTTGCTAGCGGGAGAATTGGGAGATACGCAGTATTTT. It is translated as CASSLLAGELGDTQYF.